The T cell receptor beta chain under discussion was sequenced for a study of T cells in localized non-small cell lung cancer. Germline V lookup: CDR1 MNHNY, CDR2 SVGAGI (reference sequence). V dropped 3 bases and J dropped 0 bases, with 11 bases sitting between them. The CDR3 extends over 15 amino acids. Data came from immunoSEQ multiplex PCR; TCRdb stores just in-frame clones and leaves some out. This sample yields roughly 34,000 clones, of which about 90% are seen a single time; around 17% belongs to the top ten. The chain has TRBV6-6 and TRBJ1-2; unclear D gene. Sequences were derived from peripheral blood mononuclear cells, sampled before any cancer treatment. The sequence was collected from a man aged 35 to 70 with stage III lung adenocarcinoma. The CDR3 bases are TGTGCCAGCAGTTATGGGGAGGGCGCTAACTATGGCTACACCTTC. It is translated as CASSYGEGANYGYTF.